This T cell receptor beta chain originates from a study of T cell responses to AZD1222 COVID-19 vaccine. Findings of the study overall: A reported finding is that nearly half of spike-specific TCRs target unmutated variant regions.

Both about-4-week and about-12-week second-dose recipients were combined. This clone has more than one count but fewer than ten. The target antigen is unknown. V was shortened by 5 bases and J by 4 bases, with 15 bases between the two germline ends. Germline V lookup: CDR1 SGHTS, CDR2 YDEGEE. This CDR3 spans 14 amino acids. Data came from immunoSEQ multiplex PCR; TCRdb stores just in-frame clones and leaves some out. The table shows approximately 150,000 clones, with approximately 91% occurring only once. This TCR came from an adult who received the AZD1222 COVID-19 vaccine. The material was peripheral blood, obtained 28 days after the second AZD1222 dose. V usage is TRBV5-8 and J usage is TRBJ1-1; TRBD1 might be the D (6 bases). The CDR3 loop reads CASRNRAALTEAFF. The CDR3 DNA sequence: TGTGCCAGCAGAAACAGGGCGGCTCTCACTGAAGCTTTCTTT.